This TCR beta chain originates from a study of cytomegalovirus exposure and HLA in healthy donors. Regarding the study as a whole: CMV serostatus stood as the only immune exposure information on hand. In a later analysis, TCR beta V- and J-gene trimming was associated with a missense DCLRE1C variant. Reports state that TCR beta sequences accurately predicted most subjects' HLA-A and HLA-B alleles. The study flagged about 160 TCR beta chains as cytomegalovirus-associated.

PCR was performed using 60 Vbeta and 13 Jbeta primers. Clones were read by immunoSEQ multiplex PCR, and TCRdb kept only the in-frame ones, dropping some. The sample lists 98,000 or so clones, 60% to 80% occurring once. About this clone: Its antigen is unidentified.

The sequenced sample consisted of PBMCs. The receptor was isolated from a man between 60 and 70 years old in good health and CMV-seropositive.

The chain's CDR3 is CASSADRNTEAFF. The CDR3 DNA is TGTGCCAGCAGCGCCGACAGGAACACTGAAGCTTTCTTT. The V call is TRBV7-2, the J call TRBJ1-1, with a weak D call TRBD1 (5 bases). CDR1 is SGHTA and CDR2 is FQGNSA in the germline V gene. The CDR3 totals 13 residues. Deletions cut 5 bases from V and 1 base from J, with 8 bases between.